This T cell receptor beta chain derives from a study of OX40 agonist ivuxolimab in advanced cancers. Study context: Administration of intravenous ivuxolimab to patients occurred every 2 weeks at 0.01 to 10 mg/kg. The dose-escalation cohort had hepatocellular carcinoma, melanoma, renal cell or head and neck cancer.

This clone has just a few counts. What it binds is unknown. The CDR3 loop spans 12 amino acids. Germline values: CDR1 MNHEY, CDR2 SVGAGI. V lost 8 bases and J 10 bases, leaving 12 bases between the germline ends. TCRdb's copy holds only in-frame clones and misses some; the assay was immunoSEQ multiplex PCR. The table has about 60,000 clones, about 82% seen once. Study-wide results and limits: CD4+ and CD8+ blood T cells expanded clonally by week 6 at 0.1 to 3.0 mg/kg. Among the nonresponders, some also had low normalized T-cell clonal expansion.

The origin of this receptor is an adult with an advanced solid tumor such as melanoma, head and neck, liver or kidney cancer. The genes are TRBV6-5 and TRBJ1-6, with a tentative D call TRBD1 (5 bases). The starting material was CD4+ or CD8+ T cells sorted from blood, obtained in a trial of the OX40 agonist ivuxolimab. DNA of the CDR3: TGTGCCAGCTGGCAGGGCGGATCACCCCTCCACTTT. Amino acid sequence: CASWQGGSPLHF.